One sample yielded the 16 T cell receptor beta chains listed below, sequenced in a study of T cells after posttransplantation cyclophosphamide. Sampled 1 year posttransplant, controls received myeloablative marrow transplants, methotrexate and a calcineurin inhibitor. Only in-frame clones appear in the TCRdb table, and some are missing; sequencing was by immunoSEQ multiplex PCR. The table includes some 4,000 clones, about 77% detected once. The sequences come from PBMCs, collected after allogeneic stem cell transplant with calcineurin inhibitor and methotrexate. Source of these receptors: a female patient aged 50 to 60 who received an allogeneic stem cell transplant from an unrelated donor, was CMV-positive, and had acute and chronic GVHD. Some T cells may have come from the graft donor.

The chain is built from TRBV7-6 and TRBJ2-1; D might be TRBD1 (6 bases). The germline V gene has CDR1 SGHVS and CDR2 FNYEAQ. CDR3 size: 17 residues. V was shortened by 5 bases and J by 2 bases, with 19 bases between the two germline ends. The CDR3 loop is CASSPNGGQTAYNEQFF. DNA for the CDR3: TGTGCCAGCAGCCCCAATGGTGGACAGACAGCCTACAATGAGCAGTTCTTC.

This chain uses TRBV11-3 with TRBJ2-1, with 7 positions matching TRBD1. Germline trimming cut 8 bases from V and 1 base from J; bases unmatched to any gene: 2. The CDR3 spans 13 residues. The germline V gene encodes CDR1 SGHNT and CDR2 YENEEA. The CDR3 DNA reads TGTGCCAGCGGCAGGGGGTCCTACAATGAGCAGTTCTTC. It yields the protein CASGRGSYNEQFF. Complete variable domain (other parts from reference TRBV11-3 and TRBJ2-1): EAGVVQSPRYKIIEKKQPVAFWCNPISGHNTLYWYLQNLGQGPELLIRYENEEAVDDSQLPKDRFSAERLKGVDSTLKIQPAELGDSAVYLCASGRGSYNEQFFGPGTRLTVL.

This chain connects TRBV28 to TRBJ2-6, with D perhaps matching TRBD1 (6 bases). V gave up 4 bases and J gave up 0 bases, with 10 bases separating them. This CDR3 is 16 amino acids long. CDR1 and CDR2 (germline): MDHEN, SYDVKM. CDR3 amino acids: CASSSRTVSGANVLTF. The CDR3 DNA sequence: TGTGCCAGCAGTTCACGGACAGTCTCTGGGGCCAACGTCCTGACTTTC.

V is TRBV6-6 and J is TRBJ1-6; D possibly corresponds to TRBD1 (6 bases). Trimming removed 8 bases from V and 7 bases from J, with 18 bases in between. Looked up from germline, CDR1 is MNHNY and CDR2 is SVGAGI (reference sequence). This CDR3 contains 15 residues. The CDR3 nucleotides read TGTGCCAGCCAAACTTCACAGGGTCGAAATTCACCCCTCCACTTT. The encoded protein is CASQTSQGRNSPLHF.

The chain combines TRBV6-6 with TRBJ1-1, with 7 bases lining up with TRBD1. Trimming took 4 bases from V and 1 from J; bases not matched to a gene: 0. Germline CDR1 reads MNHNY; CDR2 reads SVGAGI (reference sequence). CDR3 length equals 13 residues. The CDR3 bases are TGTGCCAGCAGTTGGGACAGGAACACTGAAGCTTTCTTT. Amino acid sequence: CASSWDRNTEAFF.

The genes are TRBV28 and TRBJ1-2; 8 nucleotides align to TRBD1. The germline gives CDR1 MDHEN, CDR2 SYDVKM. CDR3 length: 15 residues. V trimming: 6 bases; J trimming: 5 bases; junction bases outside the gene matches: 11. CDR3 sequence reads: CASREEGQAIYGYTF. CDR3 nucleotides: TGTGCCAGCAGGGAGGAGGGACAGGCGATTTATGGCTACACCTTC.

By frequency in the sample, this clone is medium-sized. The V and J genes are TRBV5-5 and TRBJ2-1; 7 nucleotides line up with TRBD2. Germline lookup yields CDR1 SGHKS and CDR2 YYEKEE (reference sequence). The CDR3 length is 16 residues. V dropped 4 bases and J dropped 4; count of bases not matched to a gene: 11. The CDR3 loop reads CASSPSGTTLYNEQFF. DNA for the CDR3: TGTGCCAGCAGCCCCTCCGGGACTACCTTGTACAATGAGCAGTTCTTC.

This clone is medium-sized in the sample. V is TRBV4-1 and J is TRBJ1-1; D unclear. Looked up from germline, CDR1 is MGHRA and CDR2 is YSYEKL. Between the trimmed V and J ends, which lost 5 bases and 2 bases, there was a span of 12 bases. The CDR3 runs to 14 residues. The CDR3 loop is CASSYITENTEAFF. The CDR3 DNA reads TGCGCCAGCAGCTATATTACAGAAAACACTGAAGCTTTCTTT.

The chain employs TRBV11-1 and TRBJ1-2; D uncertain. The CDR3 spans 14 residues. The V end lost 3 bases, the J end lost 8 bases, and 16 bases lay between the germline ends. Germline V gene sequence: CDR1 SGHAT, CDR2 FQDESV (reference sequence). The CDR3 coding sequence is TGTGCCAGCAGCTTCCCCTCGATGACTAAGGGCTACACCTTC. It translates to CASSFPSMTKGYTF.

The rearrangement uses TRBV6-6 and TRBJ2-5; D is possibly TRBD1 (5 bases). TRBJ2-7 matches the DNA end more closely, so the J call is doubtful. The length of the CDR3 is 14 residues. The germline V gene encodes CDR1 MNHNY and CDR2 SVGAGI (reference sequence). CDR3 bases: TGTGCCAGCAGTTCCCGGACATATGCCTACGAGCAGTACTTC. Its protein product is CASSSRTYAYEQYF.

The rearrangement uses TRBV6-5 and TRBJ2-7; 9 nucleotides line up with TRBD2. The J segment lost 2 bases and the V segment lost 2 bases, leaving 4 bases of the junction unmatched. This CDR3 contains 15 residues. Germline CDR1 MNHEY, CDR2 SVGAGI. CDR3 region: CASSYVGGGAYEQYF. CDR3 nucleotides: TGTGCCAGCAGTTACGTCGGCGGGGGGGCCTACGAGCAGTACTTC.

V gene TRBV5-1 combines with J gene TRBJ2-1; 7 nucleotides align to TRBD1. Germline V gives CDR1 SGHRS, CDR2 YFSETQ. The CDR3 has 15 residues. Germline trimming cut 4 bases from V and 2 bases from J; bases unmatched to any gene: 6. The CDR3 is CASSRGQSTYNEQFF. In DNA, the CDR3 is TGCGCCAGCAGCAGGGGACAGAGCACCTACAATGAGCAGTTCTTC.

This clone was found a few times. V gene TRBV5-5 combines with J gene TRBJ1-4; 11 bases line up with TRBD1. The CDR3 has 15 residues. J lost 8 bases, V lost 3 bases, and 6 bases had no gene match. CDR1 is SGHKS and CDR2 is YYEKEE in the germline V gene (reference sequence). The CDR3 bases are TGTGCCAGCAGCTCGGGGGACAGGGGGGTGGAAAAACTGTTTTTT. Protein: CASSSGDRGVEKLFF.

Only one count was recorded for this clone. This rearrangement joins TRBV19 to TRBJ1-5; the match to TRBD1 covers 7 bases. Germline trimming cut 6 bases from V and 1 base from J; bases unmatched to any gene: 6. The CDR3 totals 15 residues. Germline loops: CDR1 LNHDA, CDR2 SQIVND (reference sequence). CDR3 protein: CASSRTGESNQPQHF. The CDR3 nucleotides are TGTGCCAGTAGCCGTACAGGGGAGAGCAATCAGCCCCAGCATTTT.

In nucleotides, the CDR3 is TGTGCCAGCAGCGCATCGACAGGGGCCACTAATGAAAAACTGTTTTTT. Its protein product is CASSASTGATNEKLFF. V gene TRBV9 combines with J gene TRBJ1-4, with 8 bases fitting TRBD1. Germline loops: CDR1 SGDLS, CDR2 YYNGEE. V shed 3 bases, J shed 2 bases, and the junction held 6 bases outside the gene matches. CDR3 length: 16 amino acids.

This clone appeared many times. This rearrangement joins TRBV19 to TRBJ2-7; 16 bases map to TRBD2. The CDR3 runs 15 residues. V lost 9 bases to trimming and J lost 2 bases; unmatched junction nucleotides: 4. CDR1 is LNHDA and CDR2 is SQIVND in the germline V gene (reference sequence). This chain's CDR3 is CASRGLAGGTYEQYF. CDR3 coding DNA: TGTGCCAGCCGGGGACTAGCGGGAGGGACCTACGAGCAGTACTTC.